What follows are 16 T cell receptor beta chains derived from one specimen sequenced in a study of blood T cells in healthy people across ages. A second roughly 6 to 12 cycle PCR used barcoded and J-beta primers. Via MiXCR, TCRdb re-called the 5' RACE reads, giving one row per CDR3 protein. The repertoire holds over 450,000 distinct CDR3 sequences, less than 25% seen once, with approximately 8.7% in the top ten. The same sample was also studied in work on T cells of mothers and their children.

The sequencing sample was made of blood. These TCRs come from a boy aged 5-17 years in good health.

This clonotype was detected only a few times. V usage is TRBV7-2 and J usage is TRBJ2-5, with D perhaps matching TRBD2 (7 bases). The CDR3 is made up of 15 amino acids. The germline CDR1 and CDR2 sequences are SGHTA and FQGNSA. The V gene lost 4 bases and the J gene lost 5 bases, with 17 bases spanning the gap. The CDR3 DNA reads as TGTGCCAGCAGCTACGGAGGGGGGGGTAAGGAGACCCAGTACTTC. Protein: CASSYGGGGKETQYF.

At least ten counts were recorded for this clonotype. The chain recombines TRBV7-9 with TRBJ2-5; weak D call: TRBD1 (5 bases). Germline assignment: CDR1 SEHNR and CDR2 FQNEAQ (reference sequence). This CDR3 comprises 13 residues. Trimming took 5 bases from V and 5 from J, leaving 12 bases between them. The CDR3 DNA reads TGTGCCAGCAGCCAGACAGTTGTGGAGACCCAGTACTTC. Protein sequence: CASSQTVVETQYF.

The V gene is TRBV11-2, the J gene TRBJ2-1; possibly TRBD1 for D (5 bases). The CDR3 is made up of 14 amino acids. The V gene lost 5 bases and the J gene lost 7 bases, with 15 bases spanning the gap. Germline CDR1 SGHAT, CDR2 FQNNGV. In DNA form, the CDR3 reads TGTGCCAGCAGCATTCCGAGCTCAGGGAATGAGCAGTTCTTC. It encodes CASSIPSSGNEQFF.

For the CDR3, the DNA is TGTGCCAGCAGTTTAGGGCCCTCGGGACAGGGGATTCGGACCGGGGAGCTGTTTTTT. Its protein product is CASSLGPSGQGIRTGELFF. V and J are TRBV28 and TRBJ2-2; 10 bases map to TRBD1. V was pared by 2 bases and J by 5 bases, with 14 bases of the junction left unmatched. This CDR3 contains 19 residues. CDR1 is MDHEN and CDR2 is SYDVKM in the germline V gene. The variable domain in full, with the rest retrieved from reference TRBV28 and TRBJ2-2, is DVKVTQSSRYLVKRTGEKVFLECVQDMDHENMFWYRQDPGLGLRLIYFSYDVKMKEKGDIPEGYSVSREKKERFSLILESASTNQTSMYLCASSLGPSGQGIRTGELFFGEGSRLTVL.

This clonotype was detected ten times or more. The genes are TRBV5-1 and TRBJ2-1, with 8 positions matching TRBD2. With V trimmed by 0 bases and J by 3 bases, 8 bases remained unmatched. Germline loops: CDR1 SGHRS, CDR2 YFSETQ. CDR3 size: 17 residues. The CDR3 here is CASSLASLAGFYNEQFF. DNA for the CDR3: TGCGCCAGCAGCTTGGCCTCCCTAGCGGGCTTCTACAATGAGCAGTTCTTC.

The chain carries TRBV6-1 and TRBJ1-1, with D maybe TRBD1 (5 bases). V lost 7 bases, J lost 5 bases, and 14 bases lay in between. The CDR3 contains 13 residues. Germline assignment: CDR1 MNHNS and CDR2 SASEGT. The CDR3 loop is CASNVERGTEAFF. As DNA, the CDR3 is TGTGCCAGCAACGTAGAGAGGGGTACTGAAGCTTTCTTT.

The genes are TRBV20-1 and TRBJ2-1, with D unclear. There are 14 residues in the CDR3. Trimming cost V 5 bases and J 5 bases, with 16 bases left between them. The germline gives CDR1 DFQATT, CDR2 SNEGSKA (reference sequence). The CDR3 region has the DNA TGCAGTGCTGCCGCCCTCCCCAGGCACAATGAGCAGTTCTTC. Translating it yields CSAAALPRHNEQFF.

The genes are TRBV30 and TRBJ1-2; D is possibly TRBD1 (6 bases). The CDR3 has 14 residues. The germline gives CDR1 GTSNPN, CDR2 SVGIG (reference sequence). V was shortened by 2 bases and J by 2 bases, with 12 bases between the two germline ends. The DNA for the CDR3 is TGTGCCTGGAGTACAGGGTCGGGAAACTATGGCTACACCTTC. Protein sequence: CAWSTGSGNYGYTF.

The CDR3: CASSLDVRVGQLLSRQYF. CDR3 bases: TGTGCCAGCAGTTTAGATGTTAGAGTCGGGCAGCTCCTCTCCAGGCAGTACTTC. The genes are TRBV27 and TRBJ2-5; no firm D call. Germline loops: CDR1 MNHEY, CDR2 SMNVEV (reference sequence). CDR3 length: 18 residues. The V gene lost 2 bases and the J gene lost 11 bases, with 30 bases spanning the gap.

The gene calls are TRBV27 and TRBJ1-2; D possibly corresponds to TRBD1 (6 bases). CDR3 length equals 13 residues. Trimming shortened V by 5 bases and J by 4 bases, and 11 bases separated the two germline ends. From germline, CDR1 is MNHEY and CDR2 SMNVEV (reference sequence). CDR3 bases: TGTGCCAGCAGTCCGTCGGACAGCTATGGCTACACCTTC. This gives the protein CASSPSDSYGYTF.

The V and J genes are TRBV27 and TRBJ1-2; 8 bases map to TRBD1. The germline gives CDR1 MNHEY, CDR2 SMNVEV (reference sequence). The CDR3 totals 16 residues. V shed 3 bases, J shed 3 bases, and the junction held 9 bases outside the gene matches. The CDR3 nucleotides are TGTGCCAGCAGTTTCGCAGGGGGCGTTGGGTACTATGGCTACACCTTC. Translation: CASSFAGGVGYYGYTF.

This rearrangement joins TRBV27 to TRBJ2-7; 11 bases line up with TRBD1. V dropped 0 bases and J dropped 3; count of bases not matched to a gene: 1. CDR3 length: 15 amino acids. Germline V CDR1 and CDR2: MNHEY, SMNVEV (reference sequence). CDR3 amino acids: CASSLSGQGGYEQYF. The CDR3 DNA reads as TGTGCCAGCAGTTTATCGGGACAGGGGGGCTACGAGCAGTACTTC.

The chain combines TRBV19 with TRBJ2-2; a possible D gene is TRBD2 (5 bases). The CDR3 runs to 15 residues. The V end lost 1 base, the J end lost 1 base, and 7 bases lay between the germline ends. CDR1 and CDR2 from the germline V gene are LNHDA and SQIVND (reference sequence). The chain's CDR3 is CASSIVARNTGELFF. DNA for the CDR3: TGTGCCAGTAGTATAGTAGCGAGGAACACCGGGGAGCTGTTTTTT. Combining the CDR3 with reference TRBV19 and TRBJ2-2 gives the whole variable domain DGGITQSPKYLFRKEGQNVTLSCEQNLNHDAMYWYRQDPGQGLRLIYYSQIVNDFQKGDIAEGYSVSREKKESFPLTVTSAQKNPTAFYLCASSIVARNTGELFFGEGSRLTVL.

This clonotype has more than one count but fewer than ten. DNA for the CDR3: TGTGCCAGCAGTCCGGGACTAGCGGGACGCACAGATACGCAGTATTTT. It yields the protein CASSPGLAGRTDTQYF. This chain connects TRBV2 to TRBJ2-3, with 13 bases lining up with TRBD2. Losses at the gene ends were 5 bases for V and 1 base for J; bases not matched to a gene: 3. Germline CDR1 is SNHLY and CDR2 is FYNNEI. The CDR3 is 16 residues long.

This chain joins TRBV6-5 and TRBJ2-1; 14 bases line up with TRBD2. The ends lost 7 bases at V and 8 bases at J; junction bases unmatched: 7. Germline CDR1 and CDR2: MNHEY and SVGAGI. CDR3 length: 15 amino acids. The CDR3 region has the DNA TGTGCCAGCACCCAAGGGACTAGCGGGAGTGATGAGCAGTTCTTC. It yields the protein CASTQGTSGSDEQFF.

This clonotype was observed a handful of times. The CDR3 is CASSFDRVSTEAFF. The CDR3 DNA is TGTGCCAGCAGTTTTGACAGGGTGAGCACTGAAGCTTTCTTT. This chain connects TRBV28 to TRBJ1-1; 7 bases agree with TRBD1. The CDR3 is 14 amino acids. With 3 bases clipped from V and 4 bases from J, the junction kept 5 bases outside the gene matches. Germline V gives CDR1 MDHEN, CDR2 SYDVKM.